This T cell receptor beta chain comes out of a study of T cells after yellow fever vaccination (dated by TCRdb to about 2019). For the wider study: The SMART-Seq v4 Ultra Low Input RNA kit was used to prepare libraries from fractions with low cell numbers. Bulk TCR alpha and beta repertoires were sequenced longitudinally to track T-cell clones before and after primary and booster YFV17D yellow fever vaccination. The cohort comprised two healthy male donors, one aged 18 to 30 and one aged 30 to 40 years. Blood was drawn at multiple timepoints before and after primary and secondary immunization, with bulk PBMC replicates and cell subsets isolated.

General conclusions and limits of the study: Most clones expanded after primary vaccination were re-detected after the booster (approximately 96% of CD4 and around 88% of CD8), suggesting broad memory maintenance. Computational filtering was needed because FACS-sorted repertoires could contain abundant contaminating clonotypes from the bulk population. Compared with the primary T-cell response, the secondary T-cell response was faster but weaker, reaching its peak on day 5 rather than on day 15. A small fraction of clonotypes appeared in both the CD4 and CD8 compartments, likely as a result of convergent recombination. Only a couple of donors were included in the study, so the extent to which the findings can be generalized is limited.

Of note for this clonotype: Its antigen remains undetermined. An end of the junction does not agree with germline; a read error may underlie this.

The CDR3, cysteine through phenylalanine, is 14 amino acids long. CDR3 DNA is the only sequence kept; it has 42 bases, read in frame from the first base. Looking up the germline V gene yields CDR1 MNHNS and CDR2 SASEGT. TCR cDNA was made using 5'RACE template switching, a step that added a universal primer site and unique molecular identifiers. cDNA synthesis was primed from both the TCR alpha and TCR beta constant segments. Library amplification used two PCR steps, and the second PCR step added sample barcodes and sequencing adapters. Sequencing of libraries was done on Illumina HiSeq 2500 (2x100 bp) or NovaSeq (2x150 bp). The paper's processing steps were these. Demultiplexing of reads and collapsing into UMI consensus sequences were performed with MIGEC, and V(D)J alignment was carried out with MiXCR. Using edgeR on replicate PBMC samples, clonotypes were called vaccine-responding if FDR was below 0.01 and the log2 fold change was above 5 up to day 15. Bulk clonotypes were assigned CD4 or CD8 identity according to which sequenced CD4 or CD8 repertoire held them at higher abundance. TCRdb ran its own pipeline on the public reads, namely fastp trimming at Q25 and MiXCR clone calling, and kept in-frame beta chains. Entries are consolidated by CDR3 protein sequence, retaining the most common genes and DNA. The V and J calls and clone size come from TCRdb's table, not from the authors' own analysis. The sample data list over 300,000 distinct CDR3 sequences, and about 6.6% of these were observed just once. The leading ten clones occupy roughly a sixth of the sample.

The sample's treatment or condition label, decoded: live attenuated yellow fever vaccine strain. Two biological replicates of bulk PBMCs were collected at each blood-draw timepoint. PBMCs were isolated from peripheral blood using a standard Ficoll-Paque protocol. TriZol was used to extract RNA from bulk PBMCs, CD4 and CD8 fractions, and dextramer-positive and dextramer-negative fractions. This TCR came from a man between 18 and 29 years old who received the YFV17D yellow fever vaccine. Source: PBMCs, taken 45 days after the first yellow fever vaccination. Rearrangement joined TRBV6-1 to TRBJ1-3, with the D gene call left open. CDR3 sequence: CASTEQFSGNTIYF. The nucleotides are TGTGCCAGCACTGAACAGTTCTCTGGAAACACCATATATTTT.